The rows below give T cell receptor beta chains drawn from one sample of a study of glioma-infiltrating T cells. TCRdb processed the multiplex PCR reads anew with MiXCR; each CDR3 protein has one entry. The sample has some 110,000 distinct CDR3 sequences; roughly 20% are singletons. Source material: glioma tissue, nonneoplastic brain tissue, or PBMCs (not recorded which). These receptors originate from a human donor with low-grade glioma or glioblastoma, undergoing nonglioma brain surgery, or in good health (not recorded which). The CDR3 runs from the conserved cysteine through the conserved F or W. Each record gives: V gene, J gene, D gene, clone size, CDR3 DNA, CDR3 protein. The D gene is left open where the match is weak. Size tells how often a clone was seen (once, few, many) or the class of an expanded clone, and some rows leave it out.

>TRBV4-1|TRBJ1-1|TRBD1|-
TGCGCCAGCAGCCGGGGACAGGGGGGAGTCACTGAAGCTTTCTTT
CASSRGQGGVTEAFF
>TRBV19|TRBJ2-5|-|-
TGTGCCAGTAGTTCGACTGGGGGGAAGACCCAGTACTTC
CASSSTGGKTQYF
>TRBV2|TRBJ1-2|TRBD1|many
TGTGCCAGCAGTGCTGACAGGGGAGGTTGGAATGGCTACACCTTC
CASSADRGGWNGYTF
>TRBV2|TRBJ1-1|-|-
TGTGCCAGCAGTGAAGGGGGCGAAGATTCTACTGAAGCTTTCTTT
CASSEGGEDSTEAFF
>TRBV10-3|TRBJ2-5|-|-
TGTGCCATCAGTGACTTGGAGGTCCAGTACTTC
CAISDLEVQYF
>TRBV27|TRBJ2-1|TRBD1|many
TGTGCCAGCAAAAGCGACAGGGCCTCCTACAATGAGCAGTTCTTC
CASKSDRASYNEQFF
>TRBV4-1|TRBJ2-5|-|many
TGCGCCAGCAGCCAAGGAAACTTTCCAGAGACCCAGTACTTC
CASSQGNFPETQYF
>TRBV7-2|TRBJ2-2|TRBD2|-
TGTGCCAGCAGCTTAAACCCTAGCGGGATTCCCGGGGAGCTGTTTTTT
CASSLNPSGIPGELFF
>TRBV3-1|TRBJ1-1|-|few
TGTGCCAGCAGCCAACTCAGCGCTGGGAACACTGAAGCTTTCTTT
CASSQLSAGNTEAFF
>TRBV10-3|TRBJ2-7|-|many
TGTGCCACCTTCGGGGCAGACGACTCCTACGAGCAGTACTTC
CATFGADDSYEQYF
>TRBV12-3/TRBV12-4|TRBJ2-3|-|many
TGTGCCAGCAGATTCTCTTCAGATACGCAGTATTTT
CASRFSSDTQYF
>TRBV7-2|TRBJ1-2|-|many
TGTGCCAGCAGCTTAGAAGGGATGACGAGGAGCTATGGCTACACCTTC
CASSLEGMTRSYGYTF
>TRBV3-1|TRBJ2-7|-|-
TGTGCCAGCAGTACGGGTGTCGATACCTACGAGCAGTACTTC
CASSTGVDTYEQYF
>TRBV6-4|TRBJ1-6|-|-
TGTGCCAGCAGTGAAGGACAGTTATCACCCCTCCACTTT
CASSEGQLSPLHF
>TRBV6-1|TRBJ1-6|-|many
TGTGCCAGCAGTGATTTTAACCTGGGTGGTTCACCCCTCCACTTT
CASSDFNLGGSPLHF
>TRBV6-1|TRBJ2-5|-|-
TGTGCCAGCAGACCTCATACGGTAGGGCAGAGAGGCACAGAGACCCAGTACTTC
CASRPHTVGQRGTETQYF
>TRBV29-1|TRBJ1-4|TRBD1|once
TGCAGCGTTGACAGGGGGGTGAATGAAAAACTGTTTTTT
CSVDRGVNEKLFF
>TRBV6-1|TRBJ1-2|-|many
TGTGCCAGCAGTCAGACGGTGGGCTATGGCTACACCTTC
CASSQTVGYGYTF
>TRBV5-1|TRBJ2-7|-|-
TGCGCCAGCACAGACTCGTCCTCCATCGAGCAGTACTTC
CASTDSSSIEQYF
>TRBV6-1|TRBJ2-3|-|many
TGTGCCAGCACAAGGGATGGCCGCGCCACAGATACGCAGTATTTT
CASTRDGRATDTQYF
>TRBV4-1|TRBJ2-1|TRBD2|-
TGCGCCAGCAGCCATCCCGTAGCGGGGCGCCTTACAAATGAGCAGTTCTTC
CASSHPVAGRLTNEQFF
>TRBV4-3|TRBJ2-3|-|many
TGCGCCAGCAGCCAATGGGGTACAGATACGCAGTATTTT
CASSQWGTDTQYF
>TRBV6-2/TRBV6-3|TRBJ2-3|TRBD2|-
TGTGCCAGCAGTCGACTAGCGGGCTCCACAGATACGCAGTATTTT
CASSRLAGSTDTQYF
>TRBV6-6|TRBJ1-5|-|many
TGTGCCAGCAGTTACAAGGATAGGGAGCCCCAGCATTTT
CASSYKDREPQHF
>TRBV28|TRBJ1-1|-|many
TGTGCCAGCAGTGAGCAGGACACTGAAGCTTTCTTT
CASSEQDTEAFF
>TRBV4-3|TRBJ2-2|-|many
TGCGCCAGCAGCCAAGCGGGCGGGACCAACACCGGGGAGCTGTTTTTT
CASSQAGGTNTGELFF
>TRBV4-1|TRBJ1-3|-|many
TGCGCCAGCAGCCAAGTTTCAGGGTTTGGAAACACCATATATTTT
CASSQVSGFGNTIYF
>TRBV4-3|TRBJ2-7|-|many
TGCGCCAGCAGCCACGCCGGGACGGTCAGCTCCTACGAGCAGTACTTC
CASSHAGTVSSYEQYF
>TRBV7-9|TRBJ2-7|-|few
TGTGCCAGCAGCTTAGCAGGGGAGACCTACGAGCAGTACTTC
CASSLAGETYEQYF
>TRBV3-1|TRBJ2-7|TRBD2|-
TGTGCCAGCAGCCCGACTAGCGGGGCTCCCTACGAGCAGTACTTC
CASSPTSGAPYEQYF
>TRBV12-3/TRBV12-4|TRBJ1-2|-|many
TGTGCCAGCAGTTTTGGGGTGCACTATGGCTACACCTTC
CASSFGVHYGYTF
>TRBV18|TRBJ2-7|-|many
TGTGCCAGCTCACCAGCGAGCACCTACGAGCAGTACTTC
CASSPASTYEQYF
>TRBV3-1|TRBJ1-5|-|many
TGTGCCAGCAGCCAGGGAGGCAATCAGCCCCAGCATTTT
CASSQGGNQPQHF
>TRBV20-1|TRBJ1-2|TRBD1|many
TGCAGTGCTAGAGCCGGGACAGGCTATGGCTACACCTTC
CSARAGTGYGYTF
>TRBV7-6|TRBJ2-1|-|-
TGTGCCAGCAGCTTAGGTTTTGGGGGGACCTACAATGAGCAGTTCTTC
CASSLGFGGTYNEQFF
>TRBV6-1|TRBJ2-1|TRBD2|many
TGTGCCAGCAGTAGACTAGCGGGAGGAATCAATGAGCAGTTCTTC
CASSRLAGGINEQFF
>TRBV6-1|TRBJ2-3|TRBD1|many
TGTGCCAGCTCCGGACAGGCGAACACAGATACGCAGTATTTT
CASSGQANTDTQYF
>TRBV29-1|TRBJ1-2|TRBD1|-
TGCAGCGTTGTATTTATGCAGGGGGCGGTTGGCTACACCTTC
CSVVFMQGAVGYTF
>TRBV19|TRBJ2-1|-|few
TGTGCCAGTAGTATAGGCTACAATGAGCAGTTCTTC
CASSIGYNEQFF
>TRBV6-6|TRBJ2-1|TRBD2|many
TGTGCCAGCAGTTACTCGGCTAGCGGGTTCAATGAGCAGTTCTTC
CASSYSASGFNEQFF
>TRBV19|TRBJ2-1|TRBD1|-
TGTGCCAGTAGTATCGGACAGGGTTACTACAATGAGCAGTTCTTC
CASSIGQGYYNEQFF
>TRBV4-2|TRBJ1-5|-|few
TGTGCCAGCAGCCAAGAGGTGACAAATCAGCCCCAGCATTTT
CASSQEVTNQPQHF
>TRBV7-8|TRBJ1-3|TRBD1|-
TGTGCCAGCAGCTTAGGGAGAGCCGGACAGGGTAACTCTGGAAAAACCATATATTTT
CASSLGRAGQGNSGKTIYF
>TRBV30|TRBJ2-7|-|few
TGTGCCTGGAGTGTAATGCGGCAGACCTACGAGCAGTACTTC
CAWSVMRQTYEQYF
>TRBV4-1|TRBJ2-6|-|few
TGCGCCAGCAGCGGGAGCCCCAGGGCTGGGGCCAACGTCCTGACTTTC
CASSGSPRAGANVLTF
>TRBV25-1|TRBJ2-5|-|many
TGTGCCAGCACCGCATACGCACAAGAGACCCAGTACTTC
CASTAYAQETQYF
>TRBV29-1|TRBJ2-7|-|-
TGCAGCGTTGACGGGTTGGTAGGCTTC
CSVDGLVGF
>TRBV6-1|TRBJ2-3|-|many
TGTGCCAGCAGTCAGCGCAACCCTGACACAGATACGCAGTATTTT
CASSQRNPDTDTQYF
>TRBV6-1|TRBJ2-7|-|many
TGTGCCAGCATAGAGAAAGGGTATCGCTACGAGCAGTACTTC
CASIEKGYRYEQYF
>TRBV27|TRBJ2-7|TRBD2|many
TGTGCCAGCAGTCCCCGGTTTCGAGCGGGGGGCTCCTACGAGCAGTACTTC
CASSPRFRAGGSYEQYF
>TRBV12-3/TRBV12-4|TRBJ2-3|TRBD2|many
TGTGCCAGCAGCCAGACTAGCGGGAGACCCCTAAGCACAGATACGCAGTATTTT
CASSQTSGRPLSTDTQYF
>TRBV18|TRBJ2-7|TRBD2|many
TGTGCCAGCTCACCGCCGGGACTAGCTAACGAGCAGTACTTC
CASSPPGLANEQYF
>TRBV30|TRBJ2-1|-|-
TGTGCCTGGAGGCCCCCGGACTTCGCTCGTAATGAGCAGTTCTTC
CAWRPPDFARNEQFF